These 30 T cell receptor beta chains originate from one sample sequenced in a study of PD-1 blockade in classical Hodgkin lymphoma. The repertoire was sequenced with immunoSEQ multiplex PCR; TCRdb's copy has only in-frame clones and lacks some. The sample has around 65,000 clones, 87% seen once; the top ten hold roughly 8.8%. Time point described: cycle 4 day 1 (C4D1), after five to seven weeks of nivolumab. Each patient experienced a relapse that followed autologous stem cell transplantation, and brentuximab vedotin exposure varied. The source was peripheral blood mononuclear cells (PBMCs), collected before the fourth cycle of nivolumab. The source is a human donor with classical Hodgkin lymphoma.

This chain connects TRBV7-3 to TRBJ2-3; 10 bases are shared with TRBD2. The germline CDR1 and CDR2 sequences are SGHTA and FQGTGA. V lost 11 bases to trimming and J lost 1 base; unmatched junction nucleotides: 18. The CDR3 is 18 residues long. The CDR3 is CARPLERGGRNGTDTQYF. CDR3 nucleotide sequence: TGTGCCCGACCTCTTGAGCGGGGGGGCCGCAATGGCACAGATACGCAGTATTTT.

The CDR3 DNA reads as TGTGTCAGAAGCTTAGTCGCGGAGAACACTGAAGCTTTCTTT. Translation: CVRSLVAENTEAFF. The chain carries TRBV7-5 and TRBJ1-1. TRBV7-5 is assigned pseudogene status. This CDR3 spans 14 amino acids.

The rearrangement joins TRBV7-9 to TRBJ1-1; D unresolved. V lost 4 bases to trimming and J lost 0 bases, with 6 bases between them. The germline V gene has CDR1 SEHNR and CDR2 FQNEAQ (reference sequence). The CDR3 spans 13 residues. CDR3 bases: TGTGCCAGCAGCTCCCGGCTGAACACTGAAGCTTTCTTT. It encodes CASSSRLNTEAFF.

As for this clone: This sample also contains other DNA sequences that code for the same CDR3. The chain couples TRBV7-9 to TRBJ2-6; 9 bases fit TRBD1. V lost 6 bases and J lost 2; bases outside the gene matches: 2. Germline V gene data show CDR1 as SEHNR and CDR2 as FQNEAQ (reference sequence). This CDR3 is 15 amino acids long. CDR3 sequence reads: CASSWDRAGANVLTF. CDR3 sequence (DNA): TGTGCCAGCAGTTGGGACAGGGCTGGGGCCAACGTCCTGACTTTC.

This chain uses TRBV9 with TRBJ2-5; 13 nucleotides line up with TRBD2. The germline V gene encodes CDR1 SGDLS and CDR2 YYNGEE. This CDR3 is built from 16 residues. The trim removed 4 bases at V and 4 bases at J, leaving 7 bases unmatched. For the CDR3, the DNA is TGTGCCAGCAGCCCACAGACTAGCGGGGGGATAGAGACCCAGTACTTC. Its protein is CASSPQTSGGIETQYF.

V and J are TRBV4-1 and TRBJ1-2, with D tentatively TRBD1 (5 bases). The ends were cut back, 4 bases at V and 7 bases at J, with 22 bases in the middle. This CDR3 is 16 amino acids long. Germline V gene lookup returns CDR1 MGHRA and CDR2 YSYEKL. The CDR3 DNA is TGCGCCAGCAGCCTAGACCCCGGGACCTCGCACAGTGGCTACACCTTC. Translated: CASSLDPGTSHSGYTF.

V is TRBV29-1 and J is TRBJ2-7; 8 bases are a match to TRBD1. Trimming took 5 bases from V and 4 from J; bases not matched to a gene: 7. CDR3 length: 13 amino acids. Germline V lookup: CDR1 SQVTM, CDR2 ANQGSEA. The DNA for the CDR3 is TGCAGCGTTCGGTCAGGACAGGGTTACGAGCAGTACTTC. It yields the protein CSVRSGQGYEQYF.

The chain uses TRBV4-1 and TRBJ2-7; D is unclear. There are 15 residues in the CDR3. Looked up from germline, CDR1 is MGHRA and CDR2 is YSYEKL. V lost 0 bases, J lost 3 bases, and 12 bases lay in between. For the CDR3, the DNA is TGCGCCAGCAGCCAAGATGGGCGGCCAGACTACGAGCAGTACTTC. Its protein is CASSQDGRPDYEQYF.

CDR3 sequence reads: CASSLVGRLIYGYTF. The CDR3 DNA follows: TGTGCCAGCAGCTTGGTCGGTCGGCTAATCTATGGCTACACCTTC. The chain recombines TRBV7-8 with TRBJ1-2; no clear D. The germline V gene has CDR1 SGHVS and CDR2 FQNEAQ. This CDR3 comprises 15 residues. The ends were cut back, 3 bases at V and 4 bases at J, with 15 bases in the middle.

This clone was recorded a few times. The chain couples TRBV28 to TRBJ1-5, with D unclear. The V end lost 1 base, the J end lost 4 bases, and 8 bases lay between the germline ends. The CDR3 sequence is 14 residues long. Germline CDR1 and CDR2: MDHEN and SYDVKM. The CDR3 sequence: CASSLSPSNQPQHF. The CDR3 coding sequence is TGTGCCAGCAGTTTATCACCATCAAATCAGCCCCAGCATTTT.

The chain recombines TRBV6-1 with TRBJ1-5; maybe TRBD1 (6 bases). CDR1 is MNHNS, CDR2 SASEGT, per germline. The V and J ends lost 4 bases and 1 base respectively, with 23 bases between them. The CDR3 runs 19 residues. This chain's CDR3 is CASSGFARGGFMSNQPQHF. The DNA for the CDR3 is TGTGCCAGCAGTGGATTCGCTAGGGGGGGATTTATGAGCAATCAGCCCCAGCATTTT.

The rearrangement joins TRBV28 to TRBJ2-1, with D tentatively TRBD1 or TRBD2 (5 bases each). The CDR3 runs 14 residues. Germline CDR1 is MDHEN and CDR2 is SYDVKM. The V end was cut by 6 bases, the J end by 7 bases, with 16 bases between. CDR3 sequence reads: CASSLPGARNEQFF. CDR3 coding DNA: TGTGCCAGCAGCCTACCCGGGGCGAGGAATGAGCAGTTCTTC.

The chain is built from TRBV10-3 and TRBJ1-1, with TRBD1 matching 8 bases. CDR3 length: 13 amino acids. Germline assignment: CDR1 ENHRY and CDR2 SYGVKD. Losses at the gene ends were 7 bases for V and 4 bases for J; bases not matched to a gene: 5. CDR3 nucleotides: TGTGCCATCACGCTGGACAGGGCCACTGAAGCTTTCTTT. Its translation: CAITLDRATEAFF.

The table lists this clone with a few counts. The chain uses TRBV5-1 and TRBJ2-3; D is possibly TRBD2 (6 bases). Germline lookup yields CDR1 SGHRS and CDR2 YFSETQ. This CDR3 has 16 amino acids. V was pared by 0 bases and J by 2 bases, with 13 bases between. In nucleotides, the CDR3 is TGCGCCAGCAGCTTGGGGCGGCGGGGAAACACAGATACGCAGTATTTT. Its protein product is CASSLGRRGNTDTQYF.

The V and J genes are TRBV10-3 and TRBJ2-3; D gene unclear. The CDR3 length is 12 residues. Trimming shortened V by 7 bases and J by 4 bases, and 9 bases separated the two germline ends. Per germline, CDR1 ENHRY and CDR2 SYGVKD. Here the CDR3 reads CAIKGASDTQYF. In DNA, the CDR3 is TGTGCCATCAAAGGCGCTTCAGATACGCAGTATTTT.

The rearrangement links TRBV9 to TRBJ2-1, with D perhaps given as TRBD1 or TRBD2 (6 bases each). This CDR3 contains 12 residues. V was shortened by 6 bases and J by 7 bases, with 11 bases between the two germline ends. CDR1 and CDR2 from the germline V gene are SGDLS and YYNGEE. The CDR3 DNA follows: TGTGCCAGCACCAAGGGGGGTAATGAGCAGTTCTTC. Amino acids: CASTKGGNEQFF.

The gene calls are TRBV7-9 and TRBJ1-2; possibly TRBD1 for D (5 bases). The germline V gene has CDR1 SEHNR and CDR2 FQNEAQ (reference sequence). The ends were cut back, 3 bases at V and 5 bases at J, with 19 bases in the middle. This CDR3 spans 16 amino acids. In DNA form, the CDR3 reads TGTGCCAGCAGCTTGTCTGGGGACCAGCAGAGTTATGGCTACACCTTC. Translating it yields CASSLSGDQQSYGYTF. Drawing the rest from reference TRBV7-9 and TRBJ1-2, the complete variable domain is DTGVSQNPRHKITKRGQNVTFRCDPISEHNRLYWYRQTLGQGPEFLTYFQNEAQLEKSRLLSDRFSAERPKGSFSTLEIQRTEQGDSAMYLCASSLSGDQQSYGYTFGSGTRLTVV.

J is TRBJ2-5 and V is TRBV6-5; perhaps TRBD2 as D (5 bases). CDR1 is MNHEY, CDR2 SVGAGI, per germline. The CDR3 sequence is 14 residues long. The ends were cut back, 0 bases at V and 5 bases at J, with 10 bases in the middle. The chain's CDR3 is CASSYSGSGETQYF. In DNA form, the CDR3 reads TGTGCCAGCAGTTACTCGGGTTCGGGGGAGACCCAGTACTTC.

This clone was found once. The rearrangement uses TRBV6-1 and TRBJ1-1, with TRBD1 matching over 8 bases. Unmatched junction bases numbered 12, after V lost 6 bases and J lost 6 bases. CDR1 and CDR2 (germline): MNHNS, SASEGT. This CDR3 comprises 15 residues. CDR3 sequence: CASSQPTGVYAEAFF. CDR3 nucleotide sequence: TGTGCCAGCAGCCAACCGACAGGGGTTTACGCTGAAGCTTTCTTT.

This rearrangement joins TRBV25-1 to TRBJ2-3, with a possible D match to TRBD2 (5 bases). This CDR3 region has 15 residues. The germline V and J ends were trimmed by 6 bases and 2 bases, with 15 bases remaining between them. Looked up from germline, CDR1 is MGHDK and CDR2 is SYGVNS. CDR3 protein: CASREVGSYTDTQYF. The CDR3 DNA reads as TGTGCCAGCAGGGAGGTAGGATCTTACACAGATACGCAGTATTTT.

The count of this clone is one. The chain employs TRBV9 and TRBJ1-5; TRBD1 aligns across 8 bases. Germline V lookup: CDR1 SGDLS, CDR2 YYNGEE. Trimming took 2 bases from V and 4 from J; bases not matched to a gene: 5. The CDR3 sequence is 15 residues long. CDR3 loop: CASSVGTGGNQPQHF. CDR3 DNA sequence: TGTGCCAGCAGCGTGGGGACAGGCGGAAATCAGCCCCAGCATTTT.

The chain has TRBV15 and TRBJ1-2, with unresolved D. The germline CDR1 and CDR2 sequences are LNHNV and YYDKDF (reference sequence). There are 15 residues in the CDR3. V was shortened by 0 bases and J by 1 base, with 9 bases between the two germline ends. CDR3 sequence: CATSRDRELNYGYTF. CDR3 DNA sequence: TGTGCCACCAGCAGAGATAGGGAACTTAACTATGGCTACACCTTC.

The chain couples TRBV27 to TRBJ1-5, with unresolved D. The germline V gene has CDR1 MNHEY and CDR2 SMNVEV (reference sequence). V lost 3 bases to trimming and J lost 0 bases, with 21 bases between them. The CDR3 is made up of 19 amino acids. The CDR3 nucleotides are TGTGCCAGCAGTTTGATACAGCCCAACAGACCTTATAGCAATCAGCCCCAGCATTTT. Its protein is CASSLIQPNRPYSNQPQHF.

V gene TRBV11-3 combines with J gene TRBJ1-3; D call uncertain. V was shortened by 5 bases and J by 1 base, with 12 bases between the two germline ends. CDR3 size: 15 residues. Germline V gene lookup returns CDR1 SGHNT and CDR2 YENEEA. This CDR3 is CASSGRRLSGNTIYF. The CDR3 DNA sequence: TGTGCCAGCAGCGGCCGCCGGCTATCTGGAAACACCATATATTTT.

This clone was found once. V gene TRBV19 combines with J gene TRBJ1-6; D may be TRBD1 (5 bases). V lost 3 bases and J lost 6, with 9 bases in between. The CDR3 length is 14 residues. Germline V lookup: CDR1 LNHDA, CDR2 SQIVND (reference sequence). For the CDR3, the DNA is TGTGCCAGTAGTATCGAGGGGTCTAATTCACCCCTCCACTTT. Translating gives CASSIEGSNSPLHF.

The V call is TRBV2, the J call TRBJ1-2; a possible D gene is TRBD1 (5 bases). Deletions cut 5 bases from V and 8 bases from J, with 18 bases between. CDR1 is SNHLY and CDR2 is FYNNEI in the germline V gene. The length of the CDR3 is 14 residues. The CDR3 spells CASSTGTEADGYTF. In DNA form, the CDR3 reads TGTGCCAGCAGTACCGGGACGGAGGCCGACGGCTACACCTTC.

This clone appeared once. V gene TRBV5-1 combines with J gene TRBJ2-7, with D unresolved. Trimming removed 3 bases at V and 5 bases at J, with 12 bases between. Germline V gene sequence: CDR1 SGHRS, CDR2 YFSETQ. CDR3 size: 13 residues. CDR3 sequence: CASSSPGVDEQYF. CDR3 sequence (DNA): TGCGCCAGCAGCTCCCCTGGGGTAGACGAGCAGTACTTC. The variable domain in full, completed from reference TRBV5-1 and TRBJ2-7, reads KAGVTQTPRYLIKTRGQQVTLSCSPISGHRSVSWYQQTPGQGLQFLFEYFSETQRNKGNFPGRFSGRQFSNSRSEMNVSTLELGDSALYLCASSSPGVDEQYFGPGTRLTVT.

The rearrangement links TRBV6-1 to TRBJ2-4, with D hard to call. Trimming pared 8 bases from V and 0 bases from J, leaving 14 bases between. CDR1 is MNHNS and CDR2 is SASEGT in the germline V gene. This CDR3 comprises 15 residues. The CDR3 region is CASGVGTIAKNIQYF. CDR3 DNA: TGTGCCAGCGGTGTCGGTACCATAGCCAAAAACATTCAGTACTTC.

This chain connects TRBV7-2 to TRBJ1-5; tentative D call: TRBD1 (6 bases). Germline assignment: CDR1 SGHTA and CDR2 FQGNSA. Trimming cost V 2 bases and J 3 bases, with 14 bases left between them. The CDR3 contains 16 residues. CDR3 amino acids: CASSLRGTGFNQPQHF. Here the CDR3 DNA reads TGTGCCAGCAGCTTAAGGGGAACAGGGTTCAATCAGCCCCAGCATTTT.

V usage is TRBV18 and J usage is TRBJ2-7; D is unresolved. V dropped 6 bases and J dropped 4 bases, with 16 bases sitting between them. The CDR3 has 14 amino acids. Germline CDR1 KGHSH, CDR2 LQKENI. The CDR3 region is CASSQGIGEYEQYF. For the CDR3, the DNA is TGTGCCAGCTCCCAAGGTATAGGAGAATACGAGCAGTACTTC.